The next 11 T cell receptor beta chains were all read from a single sample in a study of metastatic and nonmetastatic thyroid tumors. Thyroid surgery took place with no prior treatment in any patient. With MiXCR, TCRdb called clones anew from the PCR reads. The table has thousands of clones, around 28% seen once. Sequencing input: tumor tissue. The receptor source for this set is a female donor with papillary thyroid cancer or a benign thyroid nodule (not recorded which). Some clones in this sample may be carry-over from other donors' samples.

This clone was seen at least ten times. This likely comes from a read error, as the CDR3 has no conserved phenylalanine or tryptophan at its end. V gene TRBV5-6 combines with J gene TRBJ2-3; D unresolved. Germline-derived CDR1 and CDR2 are SGHDT and YYEEEE. The V end was cut by 6 bases, the J end by 2 bases, with 16 bases between. This CDR3 is 15 amino acids long. CDR3 DNA: TGTGCCAGCAACCCGGGCCGTCGTTTCACAGATACGCAGTATTCT. This sequence encodes CASNPGRRFTDTQYS.

This chain joins TRBV3-1 and TRBJ1-5, with D uncertain. CDR3 length: 15 residues. Per germline, CDR1 LGHDT and CDR2 YNNKEL (reference sequence). V lost 4 bases and J 0 bases, leaving 10 bases between the germline ends. For the CDR3, the DNA is TGTGCCAGCAGCCCCGGCCCTTATAGCAATCAGCCCCAGCATTTT. Protein: CASSPGPYSNQPQHF.

This chain uses TRBV30 with TRBJ1-6; D is ambiguous. Germline CDR1 is GTSNPN and CDR2 is SVGIG (reference sequence). V shed 0 bases and J shed 4 bases, with 7 bases lying between them. This CDR3 is built from 14 residues. The DNA for the CDR3 is TGTGCCTGGAGTGTAAAAGTATATAATTCACCCCTCCACTTT. Translation: CAWSVKVYNSPLHF.

This clone was recorded many times. The CDR3 reads CASSPGQGRDTQYF. CDR3 coding DNA: TGTGCCAGCAGTCCCGGACAGGGAAGGGATACGCAGTATTTT. The chain links TRBV28 to TRBJ2-3, with 8 bases aligning to TRBD1. The CDR3 loop spans 14 amino acids. CDR1 is MDHEN, CDR2 SYDVKM, per germline. V lost 5 bases to trimming and J lost 6 bases; unmatched junction nucleotides: 7.

The V call is TRBV6-1, the J call TRBJ1-2, with 9 bases matching TRBD1. There are 15 residues in the CDR3. CDR1 MNHNS and CDR2 SASEGT come from the germline V gene. V gave up 2 bases and J gave up 7 bases; unmatched junction bases: 8. The CDR3 protein is CASSENQGTGPGYTF. CDR3 nucleotide sequence: TGTGCCAGCAGTGAAAATCAAGGGACAGGGCCTGGCTACACCTTC.

This chain uses TRBV4-1 with TRBJ2-7; 7 bases are shared with TRBD1. Germline-derived CDR1 and CDR2 are MGHRA and YSYEKL. The CDR3 has 13 amino acids. The V and J ends lost 0 bases and 8 bases, in that order; junction bases with no gene match: 4. Here the CDR3 DNA reads TGCGCCAGCAGCCAAGATATAGGGGGCAAGCAGTACTTC. Translation: CASSQDIGGKQYF.

In this sample, this clone turned up a few times. The chain carries TRBV12-3 or TRBV12-4 and TRBJ1-5; D is perhaps TRBD1 (6 bases). There are 15 residues in the CDR3. V lost 5 bases, J lost 2 bases, and 13 bases lay in between. The CDR3 DNA is TGTGCCAGCAGTCCGGCCAGGGGTGGCAATCAGCCCCAGCATTTT. This codes for CASSPARGGNQPQHF.

A single count supports this clone. One junction end disagrees with the germline gene, perhaps due to a read error. This chain connects TRBV20-1 to TRBJ2-1, with TRBD1 identical over 7 bases. Germline CDR1 and CDR2: DFQATT and SNEGSKA (reference sequence). The CDR3 has 14 residues. The CDR3 reads CSADSGTVGDEQLF. The CDR3 DNA reads as TGCAGTGCTGATTCCGGGACAGTGGGCGATGAGCAGCTCTTC.

The V call is TRBV30, the J call TRBJ1-1, with a tentative D call TRBD1 (5 bases). Germline V CDR1 and CDR2: GTSNPN, SVGIG (reference sequence). Trimming stripped 3 bases from V and 9 bases from J, with 14 bases between. The CDR3 consists of 12 residues. DNA for the CDR3: TGTGCCTGGAGCCGGGGGGGAATTCAAGCTTTCTTT. Translation gives CAWSRGGIQAFF.

In this sample, this clone is medium-sized. The CDR3: CASSLLAGGNTDTQYF. The CDR3 coding sequence is TGTGCCAGCAGCCTTTTAGCGGGAGGGAACACAGATACGCAGTATTTT. The chain couples TRBV11-2 to TRBJ2-3; 11 nucleotides match TRBD2. The CDR3 spans 16 residues. Germline V gene data show CDR1 as SGHAT and CDR2 as FQNNGV. Trimming took 5 bases from V and 2 from J; bases not matched to a gene: 6. The whole variable domain, filled in from reference TRBV11-2 and TRBJ2-3, reads EAGVAQSPRYKIIEKRQSVAFWCNPISGHATLYWYQQILGQGPKLLIQFQNNGVVDDSQLPKDRFSAERLKGVDSTLKIQPAKLEDSAVYLCASSLLAGGNTDTQYFGPGTRLTVL.

In this sample, this clone turned up many times. The J gene is TRBJ2-1, the V gene TRBV27; the D is unclear. The germline V gene has CDR1 MNHEY and CDR2 SMNVEV (reference sequence). Trimming pared 4 bases from V and 7 bases from J, leaving 23 bases between. The CDR3 length is 17 residues. Here the CDR3 DNA reads TGTGCCAGCAGTTCCCCCGAGACAAGACCCTTTGGAAATGAGCAGTTCTTC. Translating it yields CASSSPETRPFGNEQFF.